This T cell receptor beta chain appears in the sequencing data of a study of shared clonotypes between healthy human individuals. The germline CDR1 and CDR2 sequences are LNHDA and SQIVND (reference sequence). V shed 5 bases and J shed 0 bases, with 8 bases lying between them. The CDR3 consists of 13 residues. The unsorted PBMC sample used ten immunoSEQ deep assay plates. Data came from immunoSEQ multiplex PCR; TCRdb stores just in-frame clones and leaves some out. The data show about 490,000 clones, with 70% to 80% seen just once and around 12% held by the top ten. Recent vaccinations or acute infections were absent in the healthy HIV-negative adult donors.

Sequenced input: PBMCs. The rearrangement links TRBV19 to TRBJ2-7; no definite D call. The sequence came from a woman aged 40 to 55 in good health. Some clones in this sample may be carry-over from other donors' samples. The CDR3 nucleotides are TGTGCCAGTAGTTGGCGGATCTCCTACGAGCAGTACTTC. Translation: CASSWRISYEQYF.